This T cell receptor beta chain came from a study of T cell responses to AZD1222 COVID-19 vaccine. The study, taken as a whole, reports: Most donors were white British and more were female, and clonal diversity was possibly underestimated. Only a handful of individuals given AZD1222 were seropositive at baseline.

TCRdb's table, derived via immunoSEQ multiplex PCR, lists solely in-frame clones and lacks some. The repertoire holds roughly 100,000 clones, with more than 75% as singletons. The CDR3 length is 11 residues. V lost 2 bases and J lost 5, with 6 bases in between. Germline V gene sequence: CDR1 DFQATT, CDR2 SNEGSKA (reference sequence). On this clone: Its antigen is currently unknown.

Material: peripheral blood, obtained on day 0 of AZD1222 vaccination. The source is an adult in good health. V usage is TRBV20-1 and J usage is TRBJ1-1, with D uncertain. DNA for the CDR3: TGCAGTGCTAGAAGGCAGACTGAAGCTTTCTTT. Amino acids: CSARRQTEAFF.